This TCR beta chain was recovered during a study of T cells in Graves' hyperthyroidism and ophthalmopathy (dated by TCRdb to between 2018 and 2021). Turning to the overall study: Peripheral blood samples were taken at initial diagnosis, before any treatment was given. TCR V-J signatures able to tell the groups apart were searched for in a discovery cohort of 100 patients, of whom around 43 had Graves' ophthalmopathy and around 56 had stable Graves' hyperthyroidism. Prospective prediction of ophthalmopathy was tested in an independent validation cohort of some 20 hyperthyroidism patients and around 16 patients who later progressed to ophthalmopathy. The approximately 97 discovery patients were randomly divided into training and test sets at a 7:3 ratio. Thyroid tissue and blood T-cell repertoires from about six Graves' hyperthyroidism patients were also compared in the study. Once sampling was done, hyperthyroidism patients were given methimazole at a starting dose of 30 mg daily, whereas ophthalmopathy patients were given high-dose intravenous methylprednisolone. The paper describes TCR Vbeta CDR3 sequencing of some 130 peripheral blood samples, made up of 43 ophthalmopathy patients, some 76 hyperthyroidism patients and roughly 17 progressor patients.

Here is what the overall study found, with its caveats: In validation, the model predicted progression to ophthalmopathy with roughly 70% sensitivity and 72% to 85% specificity, a median of around 6.6 months before onset. Sample size was not statistically predetermined, and investigators were not blinded to group allocation. In cross-validation, a model built on a 13 V-J signature told ophthalmopathy apart from stable hyperthyroidism with about 90% sensitivity and approximately 81% specificity, and in testing the same model reached 80%/75%. Most expanded thyroid clonotypes (frequency above 0.001) were also detected in blood, a finding suggesting that blood repertoires may reflect thyroid immune responses.

Of note for this clonotype: The antigen this receptor binds is unknown. A read error is possible here, since a much larger clone lies one base away.

Stable Graves' hyperthyroidism was defined as no progression to ophthalmopathy during 18 months of follow-up. Hyperthyroidism patients were newly diagnosed, with disease duration under 2 months, and aged 18 to 65 years. Patients with uncontrolled infections, other autoimmune diseases, pregnancy or lactation were excluded. Diagnoses relied on clinical symptoms, serum thyroxine and TRAb, thyroid ultrasound and orbital computed tomography. PBMCs were separated from 8 to 10 ml of fresh peripheral blood using Ficoll-Paque density gradient centrifugation. Trizol reagent was used to extract total RNA, and RNA quality was then checked on an Agilent 2100 Bioanalyzer. Amplification of TCR beta CDR3 regions was carried out from RNA transcripts. A first-round RT-PCR of the TCR CDR3 used the HTBI primer set with the Qiagen OneStep RT-PCR kit. Libraries were constructed in a second round of multiplex PCR, after which size selection and purification were performed. Paired-end sequencing of the libraries was performed with 100 bp reads on an Illumina HiSeq2000. The source study handled its data this way. SOAPnuke was used to process the raw data, throwing out any read that contained adapters or uncalled bases, had a mean Phred below 15, or lacked an exact constant-primer or identifier match. High-quality paired reads were merged with COPE v1.2.5, and unique nucleotide sequences were defined as clonotypes. MiTCR v1.1 was used to align clonotypes to the IMGT TRBV, TRBD and TRBJ reference segments. The analysis was restricted to V-J combinations with a frequency above 0.0001, which together covered just over 98% of the repertoires. The TCS score was defined as F50 (clonal expansion) divided by E x V (chaos), with BLOSUM62-based TCRdist calculated between CDR3 peptides within each V-J. Welch's t-statistics and random forest reduced around 510 V-J features to roughly 13, which were used in a naive Bayes classifier (R e1071). TCRdb reran the public reads through fastp at Q25 and MiXCR, keeping productive beta chains. Records with the same CDR3 protein are collapsed into one entry carrying the most frequent genes and DNA. What appears here as the V and J calls and clone size reflects TCRdb's work, not the paper's. The sample table holds over 550,000 distinct CDR3 sequences, of which 16% were seen once. In total, the top ten clones hold about 17% of the sample.

Taken from the germline V gene, the CDR1 and CDR2 loops are SGHTA and FQGNSA. From the cysteine up to the phenylalanine, the CDR3 has a length of 19 residues. Only the CDR3 portion is preserved as DNA: 57 bases, with reading frame beginning at the first base. Trimming leaves V shorter by 5 bases and J shorter by 2 bases, with the junction holding 13 bases beyond the gene matches. The TCR was taken from a woman under 30 with Graves' hyperthyroidism. The chain links TRBV7-2 with TRBJ2-5; a stretch of 14 junction bases matches TRBD2. Sequencing was done on a sample of blood. The sequenced DNA: TGTGCCAGCAGCACGCCCCGGGGACTAGCGGGGGACCGACAAGAGACCCAGTACTTC. The encoded protein is CASSTPRGLAGDRQETQYF.